A single sample gave rise to the 31 T cell receptor beta chains below, sequenced in a study of T cells in Graves' hyperthyroidism and ophthalmopathy. TCR beta CDR3 regions were amplified from RNA transcripts. HTBI primers were used for first-round RT-PCR of the TCR CDR3. TCRdb re-called the multiplex PCR reads with MiXCR, one entry per CDR3 protein. Counted here are some 500,000 distinct CDR3 sequences, roughly 14% occurring once; the ten biggest clones make up 15% to 20%. Source material: blood. All receptors derive from a young woman with Graves' hyperthyroidism.

There are a few counts of this clonotype. This chain uses TRBV5-1 with TRBJ2-7; possible D gene TRBD2, 5 bases. Germline V lookup: CDR1 SGHRS, CDR2 YFSETQ. The CDR3 sequence is 17 residues long. Trimming shortened V by 3 bases and J by 0 bases, and 19 bases separated the two germline ends. CDR3 in amino acids: CASSSTTTPWGSYEQYF. The CDR3 DNA reads TGCGCCAGCAGCTCCACGACTACCCCATGGGGCTCCTACGAGCAGTACTTC.

This clonotype was picked up a small number of times. The J gene is TRBJ2-2, the V gene TRBV7-3; D gene unclear. The germline CDR1 and CDR2 sequences are SGHTA and FQGTGA. The CDR3 runs 13 residues. V was cut by 1 base and J by 4 bases, with 4 bases left in between. DNA for the CDR3: TGTGCCAGCAGCTTAATTTCCACCGGGGAGCTGTTTTTT. The encoded protein is CASSLISTGELFF.

The table lists this clonotype with many counts. The chain is built from TRBV19 and TRBJ2-1; 7 nucleotides match TRBD2. Trimming removed 3 bases from V and 0 bases from J; junction bases left unmatched: 5. Germline V gene lookup returns CDR1 LNHDA and CDR2 SQIVND (reference sequence). This CDR3 region has 16 residues. The CDR3 here is CASSIPGGSSYNEQFF. In DNA form, the CDR3 reads TGTGCCAGTAGTATTCCTGGCGGGAGCTCCTACAATGAGCAGTTCTTC.

In its sample, this clonotype was seen a few times. This chain connects TRBV11-2 to TRBJ1-2, with unresolved D. CDR1 is SGHAT, CDR2 FQNNGV, per germline. This CDR3 contains 14 residues. Trimming shortened V by 2 bases and J by 2 bases, and 9 bases separated the two germline ends. CDR3 protein: CASSLIPGNYGYTF. As DNA, the CDR3 is TGTGCCAGCAGCTTAATACCTGGAAACTATGGCTACACCTTC. Filled out from reference TRBV11-2 and TRBJ1-2, the complete variable domain reads EAGVAQSPRYKIIEKRQSVAFWCNPISGHATLYWYQQILGQGPKLLIQFQNNGVVDDSQLPKDRFSAERLKGVDSTLKIQPAKLEDSAVYLCASSLIPGNYGYTFGSGTRLTVV.

In its sample, this clonotype was seen many times. The gene calls are TRBV30 and TRBJ2-7, with a possible D match to TRBD1 (6 bases). Germline CDR1 is GTSNPN and CDR2 is SVGIG (reference sequence). This CDR3 region has 12 residues. V was shortened by 2 bases and J by 6 bases, with 11 bases between the two germline ends. The CDR3 DNA follows: TGTGCCTGGAGTAAAGGGGGAACCGAGCAGTACGTC. This translates into CAWSKGGTEQYV.

This clonotype appeared a few times. V and J are TRBV7-9 and TRBJ1-2, with D perhaps TRBD1 (5 bases). Germline V gives CDR1 SEHNR, CDR2 FQNEAQ (reference sequence). Trimming cost V 1 base and J 3 bases, with 12 bases left between them. This CDR3 is built from 15 residues. The CDR3 bases are TGTGCCAGCAGCTTAGAGGCGGGGCGCGACTATGGCTACACCTTC. Translation gives CASSLEAGRDYGYTF.

This clonotype was seen once. V and J are TRBV27 and TRBJ2-5; either TRBD1 or TRBD2 may fit D (5 bases each). Looked up from germline, CDR1 is MNHEY and CDR2 is SMNVEV (reference sequence). This CDR3 spans 17 amino acids. V lost 2 bases and J lost 4, with 20 bases in between. The chain's CDR3 is CASSLSPMGPVRETQYF. Here the CDR3 DNA reads TGTGCCAGCAGTTTAAGCCCTATGGGACCGGTCCGAGAGACCCAGTACTTC.

The chain uses TRBV6-5 and TRBJ2-2; TRBD2 might be the D (5 bases). Germline V gene sequence: CDR1 MNHEY, CDR2 SVGAGI. The CDR3 loop spans 13 amino acids. V was cut by 2 bases and J by 7 bases, with 8 bases left in between. This chain's CDR3 is CASSYVGDGELFF. As DNA, the CDR3 is TGTGCCAGCAGTTACGTCGGGGACGGGGAGCTGTTTTTT.

The table lists this clonotype with many counts. CDR3 protein: CASSPRSATDSSGNTIYF. The DNA of the CDR3 is TGTGCCAGCTCACCACGGTCCGCGACGGACAGCTCTGGAAACACCATATATTTT. The chain uses TRBV18 and TRBJ1-3; perhaps TRBD1 as D (6 bases). In germline, CDR1 is KGHSH, CDR2 LQKENI. This CDR3 comprises 18 residues. V lost 1 base and J 0 bases, leaving 16 bases between the germline ends.

This clonotype was counted many times. This chain joins TRBV2 and TRBJ2-1, with D perhaps being TRBD1 or TRBD2 (5 bases each). Deletions cut 6 bases from V and 8 bases from J, with 14 bases between. The CDR3 loop spans 13 amino acids. Looked up from germline, CDR1 is SNHLY and CDR2 is FYNNEI. Here the CDR3 DNA reads TGTGCCAGCAGGCCGGACTGGGGCCATGAGCAGTTCTTC. It is translated as CASRPDWGHEQFF.

This rearrangement joins TRBV7-7 to TRBJ2-1; D not certain. The germline V and J ends were trimmed by 3 bases and 5 bases, with 8 bases remaining between them. CDR3 length: 13 amino acids. Germline loops: CDR1 SSHAT, CDR2 FNYEAQ (reference sequence). Here the CDR3 DNA reads TGTGCCAGCAGCTTTTCAGGCCACAATGAGCAGTTCTTC. Translation: CASSFSGHNEQFF.

DNA of the CDR3: TGCGCCAGCAGCCGTGAGGAGGGGCAGCCCCAGTACTTC. Translation gives CASSREEGQPQYF. This chain connects TRBV5-1 to TRBJ2-5; tentatively, D is TRBD2 (6 bases). This CDR3 has 13 residues. The germline V and J ends were trimmed by 4 bases and 9 bases, with 16 bases remaining between them. CDR1 and CDR2 from the germline V gene are SGHRS and YFSETQ. Looking up the rest from reference TRBV5-1 and TRBJ2-5 gives the full variable domain: KAGVTQTPRYLIKTRGQQVTLSCSPISGHRSVSWYQQTPGQGLQFLFEYFSETQRNKGNFPGRFSGRQFSNSRSEMNVSTLELGDSALYLCASSREEGQPQYFGPGTRLLVL.

This clonotype was recorded many times. The CDR3 DNA follows: TGTGCCAGCAGCCCGGGACTAGCGGTGGCCTACGAGCAGTACTTC. This gives the protein CASSPGLAVAYEQYF. This chain joins TRBV13 and TRBJ2-7, with 11 bases aligning to TRBD2. J lost 2 bases, V lost 5 bases, and 5 bases had no gene match. Germline CDR1 is PRHDT and CDR2 is FYEKMQ (reference sequence). This CDR3 has 15 residues.

This clonotype turned up a few times. The V and J genes are TRBV24-1 and TRBJ1-4; maybe TRBD1 (5 bases). The CDR3 spans 13 residues. The V gene's germline CDR1 is KGHDR and CDR2 SFDVKD. Trimming pared 4 bases from V and 8 bases from J, leaving 10 bases between. The CDR3 DNA is TGTGCCACCAGTGAGGGGCGGGGAGAAAAACTGTTTTTT. Translated: CATSEGRGEKLFF.

This chain uses TRBV5-6 with TRBJ2-1; D may be TRBD2 (6 bases). The germline V gene has CDR1 SGHDT and CDR2 YYEEEE. The CDR3 is 22 residues long. V gave up 3 bases and J gave up 4 bases, with 35 bases separating them. The CDR3 reads CASSSNTIWDGSRTYLYNEQFF. The CDR3 DNA reads TGTGCCAGCAGCTCCAATACCATATGGGACGGGAGTCGAACATATTTATACAATGAGCAGTTCTTC.

This clonotype was observed at least ten times. The chain recombines TRBV11-2 with TRBJ2-2; TRBD2 matches 8 bases. The CDR3 consists of 18 residues. Germline CDR1 is SGHAT and CDR2 is FQNNGV. With V trimmed by 0 bases and J by 3 bases, 9 bases remained unmatched. CDR3 protein: CASSLEPRLAGYTGELFF. The CDR3 DNA follows: TGTGCCAGCAGCTTAGAGCCCAGGCTAGCGGGCTACACCGGGGAGCTGTTTTTT. Using reference TRBV11-2 and TRBJ2-2 for the parts outside the CDR3, the full variable domain is EAGVAQSPRYKIIEKRQSVAFWCNPISGHATLYWYQQILGQGPKLLIQFQNNGVVDDSQLPKDRFSAERLKGVDSTLKIQPAKLEDSAVYLCASSLEPRLAGYTGELFFGEGSRLTVL.

A few counts support this clonotype. The chain links TRBV3-1 to TRBJ1-4; 8 positions match TRBD1. Germline V CDR1 and CDR2: LGHDT, YNNKEL (reference sequence). The J segment lost 4 bases and the V segment lost 3 bases, leaving 4 bases of the junction unmatched. The CDR3 length is 15 residues. DNA of the CDR3: TGTGCCAGCAGCCAGGACAGGGCCCTTAATGAAAAACTGTTTTTT. Residues: CASSQDRALNEKLFF.

A few counts support this clonotype. The CDR3, as DNA: TGCAGCGCCCTGAATACAGGGAGCACAAAGGATGGCTACACCTTC. Translating gives CSALNTGSTKDGYTF. The rearrangement links TRBV29-1 to TRBJ1-2, with a weak D call TRBD1 (6 bases). This CDR3 spans 15 amino acids. Trimming pared 7 bases from V and 6 bases from J, leaving 24 bases between. Germline CDR1 and CDR2: SQVTM and ANQGSEA.

CDR3 sequence: CASSLIGAYNEQFF. The CDR3 coding sequence is TGTGCCAGCAGTTTAATTGGAGCCTACAATGAGCAGTTCTTC. This chain links TRBV12-3 or TRBV12-4 with TRBJ2-1; D not resolved. The V and J ends lost 2 bases and 2 bases respectively, with 7 bases between them. The CDR3 is made up of 14 amino acids.

This clonotype was seen many times. The V call is TRBV20-1, the J call TRBJ2-3, with D uncertain. V dropped 5 bases and J dropped 0 bases, with 27 bases sitting between them. The CDR3 is 19 amino acids. The germline gives CDR1 DFQATT, CDR2 SNEGSKA (reference sequence). CDR3 nucleotides: TGCAGTGCTCCCCCGAGAAGCGAGCTATTCTCTACTAGCACAGATACGCAGTATTTT. It specifies CSAPPRSELFSTSTDTQYF.

The chain joins TRBV20-1 to TRBJ2-7, with D hard to call. The length of the CDR3 is 14 residues. V dropped 0 bases and J dropped 3 bases, with 12 bases sitting between them. CDR1 is DFQATT and CDR2 is SNEGSKA in the germline V gene (reference sequence). CDR3 in amino acids: CSARDRGSFYEQYF. The CDR3 DNA reads TGCAGTGCTAGAGATCGCGGCTCCTTCTACGAGCAGTACTTC.

J is TRBJ2-2 and V is TRBV12-3 or TRBV12-4; no reliable D call. V lost 1 base and J lost 7, with 7 bases in between. CDR3 length: 13 residues. The CDR3 protein is CASSLVGHGELFF. In DNA, the CDR3 is TGTGCCAGCAGTTTAGTCGGCCACGGGGAGCTGTTTTTT.

This clonotype was seen more than once but under ten times. The chain uses TRBV7-9 and TRBJ2-2; 8 nucleotides align to TRBD2. Trimming cost V 5 bases and J 3 bases; bases outside gene matches: 8. The germline gives CDR1 SEHNR, CDR2 FQNEAQ (reference sequence). This CDR3 has 16 amino acids. The DNA of the CDR3 is TGTGCCAGCAGCCCGCAACTAGCGGAGTACACCGGGGAGCTGTTTTTT. Amino acid sequence: CASSPQLAEYTGELFF.

At least ten counts were recorded for this clonotype. V and J are TRBV7-6 and TRBJ1-3; TRBD1 aligns across 7 bases. Trimming removed 5 bases from V and 1 base from J; junction bases left unmatched: 11. Per germline, CDR1 SGHVS and CDR2 FNYEAQ. This CDR3 region has 17 residues. In nucleotides, the CDR3 is TGTGCCAGCAGCCCACAATCGACAGGGAATTCTGGAAACACCATATATTTT. Its translation is CASSPQSTGNSGNTIYF.

At least ten counts were recorded for this clonotype. The rearrangement links TRBV7-8 to TRBJ2-7, with D hard to call. The CDR3 contains 12 residues. Trimming removed 2 bases at V and 5 bases at J, with 7 bases between. Germline values: CDR1 SGHVS, CDR2 FQNEAQ. The CDR3 bases are TGTGCCAGCAGCTTAATATTCCACGAGCAGTACGTC. It is translated as CASSLIFHEQYV.

In this sample, this clonotype turned up a few times. J is TRBJ2-1 and V is TRBV19, with 7 bases lining up with TRBD2. Germline V gene sequence: CDR1 LNHDA, CDR2 SQIVND (reference sequence). The CDR3 covers 14 residues. The V gene end was trimmed by 3 bases and the J gene end by 5 bases; junction bases not matched to a gene: 4. CDR3 in amino acids: CASSMWEGNNEQFF. The CDR3 region has the DNA TGTGCCAGTAGTATGTGGGAGGGGAACAATGAGCAGTTCTTC.

In its sample, this clonotype was seen many times. V usage is TRBV2 and J usage is TRBJ2-2; no clear D. Per germline, CDR1 SNHLY and CDR2 FYNNEI. The CDR3 spans 11 residues. Trimming removed 6 bases at V and 9 bases at J, with 8 bases between. The CDR3 nucleotides are TGTGCCAGCAGGAACCTCAGGGAGCTGTTTTTT. It specifies CASRNLRELFF.

V usage is TRBV7-9 and J usage is TRBJ2-7, with D perhaps matching TRBD1 (5 bases). CDR1 and CDR2 from the germline V gene are SEHNR and FQNEAQ (reference sequence). The CDR3 totals 13 residues. V lost 3 bases, J lost 5 bases, and 11 bases lay in between. The CDR3 region is CASSFSRAHEQYF. The CDR3 nucleotides are TGTGCCAGCAGCTTTTCCAGGGCTCACGAGCAGTACTTC.

V gene TRBV7-8 combines with J gene TRBJ2-4; D possibly corresponds to TRBD2 (7 bases). The V end lost 5 bases, the J end lost 8 bases, and 13 bases lay between the germline ends. The germline gives CDR1 SGHVS, CDR2 FQNEAQ. This CDR3 comprises 13 residues. DNA of the CDR3: TGTGCCAGCAGCGGGGGGGCAGGAGACATTCAGTACTTC. Protein sequence: CASSGGAGDIQYF.

This clonotype occurred many times. The chain carries TRBV7-2 and TRBJ2-7, with 11 nucleotides matching TRBD2. From germline, CDR1 is SGHTA and CDR2 FQGNSA. The junction had 3 bases not matched to a gene; V was cut back by 2 bases and J by 3 bases. The CDR3 is 15 amino acids. The CDR3 spells CASSLSGLADYEQYF. The CDR3 DNA is TGTGCCAGCAGCTTATCGGGACTAGCGGACTACGAGCAGTACTTC.

This clonotype showed up many times. The chain joins TRBV3-1 to TRBJ2-5, with D perhaps TRBD2 (5 bases). V was trimmed by 3 bases and J by 4 bases, leaving 12 bases between them. This CDR3 spans 14 amino acids. CDR1 is LGHDT, CDR2 YNNKEL, per germline (reference sequence). The CDR3: CASSHNEGLETQYF. The CDR3, as DNA: TGTGCCAGCAGCCATAACGAGGGATTAGAGACCCAGTACTTC.